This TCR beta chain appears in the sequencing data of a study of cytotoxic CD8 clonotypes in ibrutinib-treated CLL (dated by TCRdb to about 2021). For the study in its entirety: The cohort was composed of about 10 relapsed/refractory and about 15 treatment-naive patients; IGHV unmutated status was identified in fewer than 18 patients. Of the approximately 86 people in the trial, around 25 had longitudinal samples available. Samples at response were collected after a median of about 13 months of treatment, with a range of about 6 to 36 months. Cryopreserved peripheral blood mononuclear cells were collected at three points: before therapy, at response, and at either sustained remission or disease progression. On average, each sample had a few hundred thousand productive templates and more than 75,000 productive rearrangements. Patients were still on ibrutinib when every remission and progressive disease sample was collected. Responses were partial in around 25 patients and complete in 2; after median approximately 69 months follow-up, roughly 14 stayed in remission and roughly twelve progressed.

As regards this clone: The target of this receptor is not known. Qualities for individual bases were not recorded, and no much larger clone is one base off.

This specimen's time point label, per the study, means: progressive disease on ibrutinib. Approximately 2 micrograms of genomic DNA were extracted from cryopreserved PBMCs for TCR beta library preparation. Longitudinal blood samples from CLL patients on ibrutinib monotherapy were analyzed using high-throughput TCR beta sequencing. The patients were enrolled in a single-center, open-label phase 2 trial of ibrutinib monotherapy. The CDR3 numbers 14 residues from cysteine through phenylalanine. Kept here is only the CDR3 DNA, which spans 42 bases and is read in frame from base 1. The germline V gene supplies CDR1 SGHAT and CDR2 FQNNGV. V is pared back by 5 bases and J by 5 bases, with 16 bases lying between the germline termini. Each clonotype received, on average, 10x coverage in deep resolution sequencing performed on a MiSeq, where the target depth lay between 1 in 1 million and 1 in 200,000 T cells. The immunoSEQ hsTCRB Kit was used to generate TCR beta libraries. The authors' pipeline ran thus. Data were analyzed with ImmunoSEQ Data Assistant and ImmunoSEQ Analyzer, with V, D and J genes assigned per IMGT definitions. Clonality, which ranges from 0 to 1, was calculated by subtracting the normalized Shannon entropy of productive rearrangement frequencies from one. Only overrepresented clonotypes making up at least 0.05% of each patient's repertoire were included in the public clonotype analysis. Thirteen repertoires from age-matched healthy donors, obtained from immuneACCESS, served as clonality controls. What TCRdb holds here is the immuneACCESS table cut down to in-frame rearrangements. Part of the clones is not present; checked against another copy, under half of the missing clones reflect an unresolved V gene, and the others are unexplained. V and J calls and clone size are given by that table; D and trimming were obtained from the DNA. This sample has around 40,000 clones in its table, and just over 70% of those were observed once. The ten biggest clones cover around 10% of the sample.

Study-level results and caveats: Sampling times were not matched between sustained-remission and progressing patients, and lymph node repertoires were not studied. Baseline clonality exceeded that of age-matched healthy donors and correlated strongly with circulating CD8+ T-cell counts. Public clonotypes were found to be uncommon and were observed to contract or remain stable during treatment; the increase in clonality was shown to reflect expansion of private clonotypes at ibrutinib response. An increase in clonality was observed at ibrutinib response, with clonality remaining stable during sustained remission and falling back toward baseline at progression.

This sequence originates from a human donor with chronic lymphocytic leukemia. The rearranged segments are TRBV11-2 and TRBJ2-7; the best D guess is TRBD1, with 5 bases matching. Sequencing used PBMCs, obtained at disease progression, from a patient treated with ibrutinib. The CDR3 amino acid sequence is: CASSGPGWPDEQYF. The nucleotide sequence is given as TGTGCCAGCAGCGGACCAGGGTGGCCGGACGAGCAGTACTTC.